Presented here are 2 T cell receptor beta chains from one specimen sequenced in a study of cytomegalovirus exposure and HLA in healthy donors. The PCR had 60 Vbeta and 13 Jbeta primers. Measured with immunoSEQ multiplex PCR; TCRdb has only the in-frame clones, and not every one. The sample records nearly 110,000 clones, about two thirds being singletons. The sample comprised PBMCs. The receptor set was obtained from a female donor in good health and CMV-seronegative.

This clone showed up just a few times. The V and J genes are TRBV15 and TRBJ2-7, with D perhaps matching TRBD2 (6 bases). Trimming cost V 2 bases and J 3 bases, with 11 bases left between them. CDR3 length equals 14 residues. Per germline, CDR1 LNHNV and CDR2 YYDKDF (reference sequence). CDR3 amino acids: CATSRPGEYYEQYF. CDR3 DNA: TGTGCCACCAGCAGACCGGGAGAGTACTACGAGCAGTACTTC.

This clone was seen only a few times. The chain is built from TRBV10-2 and TRBJ2-1, with D perhaps matching TRBD2 (5 bases). CDR1 is WSHSY, CDR2 SAAADI, per germline. V was cut by 4 bases and J by 9 bases, with 13 bases left in between. The CDR3 has 13 amino acids. In nucleotides, the CDR3 is TGCGCCAGCAGTGGGGCTAGCAACGCTGAGCAGTTCTTC. This encodes CASSGASNAEQFF.